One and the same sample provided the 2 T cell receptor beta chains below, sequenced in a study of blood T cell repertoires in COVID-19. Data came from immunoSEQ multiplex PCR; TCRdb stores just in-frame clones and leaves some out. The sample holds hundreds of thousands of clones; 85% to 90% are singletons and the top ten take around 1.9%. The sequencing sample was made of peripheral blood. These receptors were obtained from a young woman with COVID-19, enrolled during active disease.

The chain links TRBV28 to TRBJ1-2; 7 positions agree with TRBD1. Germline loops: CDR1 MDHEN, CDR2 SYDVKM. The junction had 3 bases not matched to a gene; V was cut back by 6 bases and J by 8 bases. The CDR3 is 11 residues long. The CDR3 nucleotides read TGTGCCAGCAGGGCAGGGGGAGGCTACACCTTC. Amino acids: CASRAGGGYTF.

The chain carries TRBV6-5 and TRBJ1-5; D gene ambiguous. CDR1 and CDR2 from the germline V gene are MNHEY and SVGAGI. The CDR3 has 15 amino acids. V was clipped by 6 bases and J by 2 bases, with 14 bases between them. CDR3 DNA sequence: TGTGCCAGCAGGGGAGGATCTACGGGCAATCAGCCCCAGCATTTT. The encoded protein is CASRGGSTGNQPQHF.